The clone carrying this T cell receptor beta chain was detected many times. The data were taken from a study of blood T cells in healthy people across ages. V was pared by 0 bases and J by 3 bases, with 11 bases between. CDR1 LGHNA and CDR2 YNFKEQ come from the germline V gene. This CDR3 has 15 residues. It was with a sample-barcoded 5' primer and a J-beta primer mix that a second PCR of roughly 7 to 12 cycles was run. In TCRdb, the 5' RACE reads were re-called with MiXCR into one record per CDR3 protein. Found here are over 600,000 distinct CDR3 sequences, roughly 41% of them singletons; the top ten hold 30%.

The chain employs TRBV4-2 and TRBJ1-2; D gene unclear. What was sequenced was blood. The receptor's source is a man older than 75 in good health. In nucleotides, the CDR3 is TGTGCCAGCAGCCAAGATAATGGGGTCGACTATGGCTACACCTTC. As protein: CASSQDNGVDYGYTF.